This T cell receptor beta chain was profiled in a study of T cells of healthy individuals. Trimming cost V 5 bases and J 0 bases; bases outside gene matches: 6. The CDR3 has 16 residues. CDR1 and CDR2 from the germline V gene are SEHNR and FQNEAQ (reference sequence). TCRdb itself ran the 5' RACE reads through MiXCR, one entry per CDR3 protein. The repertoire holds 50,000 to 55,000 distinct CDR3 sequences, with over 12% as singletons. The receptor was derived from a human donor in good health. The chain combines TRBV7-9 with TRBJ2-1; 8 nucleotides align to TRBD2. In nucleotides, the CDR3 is TGTGCCAGCAGCCGACTAGCGATGGTCTCCTACAATGAGCAGTTCTTC. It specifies CASSRLAMVSYNEQFF.